This T cell receptor (beta chain) was profiled in a study of T cells in localized non-small cell lung cancer. Looked up from germline, CDR1 is ENHRY and CDR2 is SYGVKD. The CDR3 contains 15 residues. V was shortened by 2 bases and J by 8 bases, with 16 bases between the two germline ends. This clone has only one observation. Its target is not known. Sequencing was performed with immunoSEQ multiplex PCR; in TCRdb, only in-frame clones are kept and a portion is missing. The data hold around 33,000 clones, with roughly 90% observed a single time. Findings and limits, study-wide: It was uninvolved adjacent lung that showed the highest T cell clonality, exceeding tumor. A median of approximately 54 clones ranked among the top 100 in tumor appeared in adjacent lung. A denser population of T cells in blood accompanied longer overall survival. Sequencing involved a lone tumor region, leaving heterogeneity possible.

The source is a female donor older than 55 with stage I lung adenocarcinoma. The sequences come from peripheral blood, collected before any cancer treatment. V usage is TRBV10-3 and J usage is TRBJ2-1; D might be TRBD2 (5 bases). The CDR3 region has the DNA TGTGCCATCAGTGAGGGCCTTCCATCCGGGGATGAGCAGTTCTTC. It specifies CAISEGLPSGDEQFF.